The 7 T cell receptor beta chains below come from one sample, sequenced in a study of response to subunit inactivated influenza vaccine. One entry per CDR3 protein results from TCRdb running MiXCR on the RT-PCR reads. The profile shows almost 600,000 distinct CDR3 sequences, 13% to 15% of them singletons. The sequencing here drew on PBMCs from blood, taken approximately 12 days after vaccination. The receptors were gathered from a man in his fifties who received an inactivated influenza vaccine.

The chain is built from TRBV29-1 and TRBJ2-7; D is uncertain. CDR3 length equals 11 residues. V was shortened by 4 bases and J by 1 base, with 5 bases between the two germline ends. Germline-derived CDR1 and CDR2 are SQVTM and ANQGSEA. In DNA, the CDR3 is TGCAGCGTTGGGCATTCCTACGAGCAGTACTTC. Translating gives CSVGHSYEQYF.

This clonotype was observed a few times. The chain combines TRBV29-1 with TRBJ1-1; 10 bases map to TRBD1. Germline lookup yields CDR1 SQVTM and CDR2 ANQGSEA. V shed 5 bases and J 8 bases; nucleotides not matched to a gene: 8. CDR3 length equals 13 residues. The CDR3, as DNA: TGCAGCGTTCATCCCGGGACAGGGGACGAAGCTTTCTTT. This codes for CSVHPGTGDEAFF.

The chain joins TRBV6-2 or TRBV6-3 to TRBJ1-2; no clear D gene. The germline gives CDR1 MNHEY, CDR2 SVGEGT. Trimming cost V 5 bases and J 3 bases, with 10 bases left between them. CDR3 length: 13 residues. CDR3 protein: CASSPGVHYGYTF. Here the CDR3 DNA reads TGTGCCAGCAGTCCCGGAGTTCACTATGGCTACACCTTC.

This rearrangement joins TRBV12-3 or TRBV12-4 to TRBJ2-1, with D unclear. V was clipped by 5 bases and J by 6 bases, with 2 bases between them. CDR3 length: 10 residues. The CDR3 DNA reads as TGTGCCAGCAGTATCAATGAGCAGTTCTTC. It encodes CASSINEQFF.

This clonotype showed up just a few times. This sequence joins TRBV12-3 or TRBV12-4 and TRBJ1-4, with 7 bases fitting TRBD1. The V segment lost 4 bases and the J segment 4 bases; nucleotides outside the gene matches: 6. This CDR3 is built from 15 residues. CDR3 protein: CASSSDRVINEKLFF. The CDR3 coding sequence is TGTGCCAGCAGTTCAGACAGGGTAATTAATGAAAAACTGTTTTTT.

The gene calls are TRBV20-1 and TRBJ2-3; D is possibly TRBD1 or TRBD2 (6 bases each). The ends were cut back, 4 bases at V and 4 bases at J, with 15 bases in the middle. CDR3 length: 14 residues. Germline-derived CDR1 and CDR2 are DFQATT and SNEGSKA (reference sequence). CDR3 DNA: TGCAGTGCTACCAGCAGGAGGGGGGCAGATACGCAGTATTTT. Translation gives CSATSRRGADTQYF.

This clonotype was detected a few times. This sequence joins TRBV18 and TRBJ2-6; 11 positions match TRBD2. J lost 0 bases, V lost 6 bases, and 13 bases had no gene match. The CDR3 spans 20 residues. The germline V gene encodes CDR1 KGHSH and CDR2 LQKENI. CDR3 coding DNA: TGTGCCAGCTCTTCGAGTCTAGCGGGAGGCCTGAGCTCTGGGGCCAACGTCCTGACTTTC. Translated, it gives CASSSSLAGGLSSGANVLTF.